This T cell receptor beta chain was recorded in a study of shared clonotypes between healthy human individuals. To note about this clone: This CDR3 is also generated by other DNA sequences in the sample.

TCRdb keeps only in-frame clones here, not all; method: immunoSEQ multiplex PCR. The profile shows more than 600,000 clones, roughly 94% of them singletons. The CDR3 runs 14 residues. The germline V gene has CDR1 MNHEY and CDR2 SMNVEV (reference sequence). Trimming took 3 bases from V and 1 from J, leaving 10 bases between them. Positive CCR7 selection of CD45RO-negative cells yielded the naive CD8 cells, and terminally differentiated effector memory CD45RA+ cells were excluded. V usage is TRBV27 and J usage is TRBJ2-7; no clear D gene. Material: naive CD8+ T cells sorted from blood. The receptor was derived from a young man in good health. The DNA for the CDR3 is TGTGCCAGCAGTTTCATTGGGGAATCCTACGAGCAGTACTTC. Protein product: CASSFIGESYEQYF.